A selection of T cell receptor beta chains follows, all from one sample in a study of blood T cell repertoires in COVID-19. TCRdb's table, derived via immunoSEQ multiplex PCR, lists solely in-frame clones and lacks some. Found here are tens of thousands of clones, roughly 84% of them singletons; the top ten hold 2.5% to 4%. The sequenced material came from peripheral blood. These receptors all come from a man in his forties or fifties with acute or convalescent COVID-19. The CDR3 runs from the conserved cysteine through the conserved F or W. A D gene is named only where the DNA matches it firmly. A row's size may be missing; if present it is once, few, many or a size class.

v_gene: TRBV14
j_gene: TRBJ1-2
d_gene: NA
abundance: NA
CDR3aa: CASSRVQSYGYTF
CDR3nt: TGTGCCAGCAGCCGCGTACAGTCTTATGGCTACACCTTC

v_gene: TRBV5-1
j_gene: TRBJ2-1
d_gene: TRBD2
abundance: NA
CDR3aa: CASSLATSGSFNEQFF
CDR3nt: TGCGCCAGCAGCTTGGCCACTAGCGGGAGTTTCAATGAGCAGTTCTTC

v_gene: TRBV5-4
j_gene: TRBJ2-2
d_gene: NA
abundance: NA
CDR3aa: CASSLNRVNTGELFF
CDR3nt: TGTGCCAGCAGCTTGAACCGGGTGAACACCGGGGAGCTGTTTTTT

v_gene: TRBV5-1
j_gene: TRBJ2-7
d_gene: TRBD2
abundance: few
CDR3aa: CASTPEGSGGSYEQYF
CDR3nt: TGCGCCAGCACTCCTGAAGGGTCGGGGGGATCCTACGAGCAGTACTTC

v_gene: TRBV12-3/TRBV12-4
j_gene: TRBJ2-3
d_gene: NA
abundance: NA
CDR3aa: CASSLITDTQYF
CDR3nt: TGTGCCAGCAGCCTAATCACAGATACGCAGTATTTT

v_gene: TRBV19
j_gene: TRBJ2-2
d_gene: TRBD2
abundance: NA
CDR3aa: CASSILGTSGTGELFF
CDR3nt: TGTGCCAGTAGTATCCTCGGGACTAGCGGAACCGGGGAGCTGTTTTTT

v_gene: TRBV5-1
j_gene: TRBJ1-6
d_gene: TRBD1
abundance: NA
CDR3aa: CASSLAFRQGAVNSPLHF
CDR3nt: TGCGCCAGCAGCTTGGCCTTTAGACAGGGGGCTGTCAATTCACCCCTCCACTTT

v_gene: TRBV19
j_gene: TRBJ1-4
d_gene: TRBD1
abundance: NA
CDR3aa: CASSSGQGYEKLFF
CDR3nt: TGTGCCAGTAGTTCGGGACAGGGATATGAAAAACTGTTTTTT

v_gene: TRBV27
j_gene: TRBJ1-2
d_gene: NA
abundance: NA
CDR3aa: CASSYGEGYGYTF
CDR3nt: TGTGCCAGCAGCTACGGGGAGGGCTACGGCTACACCTTC

v_gene: TRBV3-1/TRBV3-2
j_gene: TRBJ1-1
d_gene: TRBD1
abundance: NA
CDR3aa: CASSRTGARTEAFF
CDR3nt: TGTGCCAGCAGCCGGACAGGGGCGAGGACTGAAGCTTTCTTT

v_gene: TRBV30
j_gene: TRBJ1-3
d_gene: TRBD1
abundance: once
CDR3aa: CAWGDRADPGNTIYF
CDR3nt: TGTGCCTGGGGGGACAGGGCGGATCCTGGAAACACCATATATTTT

v_gene: TRBV6-5
j_gene: TRBJ1-3
d_gene: NA
abundance: NA
CDR3aa: CASSNVAGRGNTIYF
CDR3nt: TGTGCCAGCAGTAATGTCGCAGGGAGGGGAAACACCATATATTTT

v_gene: TRBV6-5
j_gene: TRBJ2-5
d_gene: NA
abundance: NA
CDR3aa: CASNAADQETQYF
CDR3nt: TGTGCCAGCAACGCAGCGGACCAAGAGACCCAGTACTTC

v_gene: TRBV19
j_gene: TRBJ2-4
d_gene: NA
abundance: NA
CDR3aa: CASSIDRWTTVYF
CDR3nt: TGTGCCAGTAGTATAGACAGGTGGACTACCGTGTACTTC

v_gene: TRBV5-1
j_gene: TRBJ2-7
d_gene: NA
abundance: NA
CDR3aa: CASSWVGEASYEQYF
CDR3nt: TGCGCCAGCAGCTGGGTTGGGGAGGCCTCCTACGAGCAGTACTTC

v_gene: TRBV6-2/TRBV6-3
j_gene: TRBJ1-1
d_gene: TRBD1
abundance: once
CDR3aa: CASSRPGTGGSTEAFF
CDR3nt: TGTGCCAGCAGCCGTCCCGGGACAGGGGGAAGCACTGAAGCTTTCTTT

v_gene: TRBV9
j_gene: TRBJ1-1
d_gene: NA
abundance: few
CDR3aa: CASSDPGGNTEAFF
CDR3nt: TGTGCCAGCAGCGACCCGGGAGGGAACACTGAAGCTTTCTTT

v_gene: TRBV27
j_gene: TRBJ1-3
d_gene: TRBD1
abundance: NA
CDR3aa: CASSPLGQWGNTIYF
CDR3nt: TGTGCCAGCAGTCCCCTGGGACAGTGGGGAAACACCATATATTTT

v_gene: TRBV30
j_gene: TRBJ1-2
d_gene: TRBD1
abundance: NA
CDR3aa: CAWRVTGGVGYTF
CDR3nt: TGTGCCTGGAGAGTGACAGGGGGCGTTGGCTACACCTTC

v_gene: TRBV2
j_gene: TRBJ1-6
d_gene: TRBD1
abundance: NA
CDR3aa: CASATRQGLSSPLHF
CDR3nt: TGTGCCAGCGCCACTCGACAGGGGCTCAGTTCACCCCTCCACTTT

v_gene: TRBV30
j_gene: TRBJ1-5
d_gene: NA
abundance: NA
CDR3aa: CAWSGAPGNQPQHF
CDR3nt: TGTGCCTGGAGTGGGGCCCCGGGGAATCAGCCCCAGCATTTT

v_gene: TRBV7-6
j_gene: TRBJ2-7
d_gene: TRBD1
abundance: once
CDR3aa: CASSRRTGVSYEQYF
CDR3nt: TGTGCCAGCAGCCGTAGGACAGGGGTCTCCTACGAGCAGTACTTC

v_gene: TRBV30
j_gene: TRBJ1-4
d_gene: TRBD1
abundance: NA
CDR3aa: CAWSVGTGDEKLFF
CDR3nt: TGTGCCTGGAGTGTGGGGACAGGGGATGAAAAACTGTTTTTT

v_gene: TRBV4-1
j_gene: TRBJ2-7
d_gene: TRBD2
abundance: NA
CDR3aa: CASSQLASTSGGKYEQYF
CDR3nt: TGCGCCAGCAGCCAACTCGCCTCGACTAGCGGGGGGAAGTACGAGCAGTACTTC

v_gene: TRBV6-5
j_gene: TRBJ2-1
d_gene: NA
abundance: NA
CDR3aa: CASSKWGYQEGRFF
CDR3nt: TGTGCCAGCAGCAAATGGGGCTACCAGGAGGGGAGGTTCTTC

v_gene: TRBV5-4
j_gene: TRBJ2-5
d_gene: TRBD2
abundance: NA
CDR3aa: CASSLAGGEETQYF
CDR3nt: TGTGCCAGCAGCTTGGCCGGGGGGGAAGAGACCCAGTACTTC

v_gene: TRBV27
j_gene: TRBJ1-5
d_gene: TRBD1
abundance: once
CDR3aa: CASSPGTGGNQPQHF
CDR3nt: TGTGCCAGCAGTCCCGGGACAGGGGGGAATCAGCCCCAGCATTTT

v_gene: TRBV14
j_gene: TRBJ1-2
d_gene: NA
abundance: medium-sized
CDR3aa: CASSQIQAAGYTF
CDR3nt: TGTGCCAGCAGCCAAATACAGGCGGCAGGCTACACCTTC

v_gene: TRBV6-5
j_gene: TRBJ2-7
d_gene: NA
abundance: NA
CDR3aa: CASRQIMEREQYF
CDR3nt: TGTGCCAGCAGACAGATAATGGAACGCGAGCAGTACTTC

v_gene: TRBV5-1
j_gene: TRBJ1-1
d_gene: TRBD1
abundance: NA
CDR3aa: CASSLDGTGSEAFF
CDR3nt: TGCGCCAGCAGCCTTGACGGGACAGGGTCTGAAGCTTTCTTT

v_gene: TRBV7-2
j_gene: TRBJ2-7
d_gene: TRBD1
abundance: NA
CDR3aa: CASSLAPDRDHEQYF
CDR3nt: TGTGCCAGCAGCTTAGCGCCAGACAGGGACCACGAGCAGTACTTC

v_gene: TRBV5-4
j_gene: TRBJ1-2
d_gene: TRBD1
abundance: NA
CDR3aa: CASSSYRQGGNYGYTF
CDR3nt: TGTGCCAGCAGCTCTTACCGACAGGGGGGGAACTATGGCTACACCTTC

v_gene: TRBV5-6
j_gene: TRBJ1-1
d_gene: NA
abundance: once
CDR3aa: CASSLDELEAFF
CDR3nt: TGTGCCAGCAGCTTGGACGAGCTAGAAGCTTTCTTT

v_gene: TRBV5-1
j_gene: TRBJ2-3
d_gene: TRBD2
abundance: NA
CDR3aa: CASSLAGAGDTQYF
CDR3nt: TGCGCCAGCTCCCTAGCGGGAGCGGGAGATACGCAGTATTTT

v_gene: TRBV3-1/TRBV3-2
j_gene: TRBJ1-4
d_gene: NA
abundance: few
CDR3aa: CASSPPGATNEKLFF
CDR3nt: TGTGCCAGCAGCCCCCCAGGCGCAACTAATGAAAAACTGTTTTTT

v_gene: TRBV30
j_gene: TRBJ1-4
d_gene: TRBD1
abundance: NA
CDR3aa: CAWRQGKSEKLFF
CDR3nt: TGTGCCTGGAGACAGGGGAAAAGTGAAAAACTGTTTTTT

v_gene: TRBV6-4
j_gene: TRBJ2-4
d_gene: TRBD2
abundance: NA
CDR3aa: CASSVGSGGLDIQYF
CDR3nt: TGTGCCAGCAGCGTCGGAAGCGGGGGGTTGGACATTCAGTACTTC

v_gene: TRBV25-1
j_gene: TRBJ2-1
d_gene: TRBD1
abundance: NA
CDR3aa: CASSGYSGTGGVREQFF
CDR3nt: TGTGCCAGCAGTGGGTACTCCGGGACAGGGGGTGTTCGGGAGCAGTTCTTC

v_gene: TRBV2
j_gene: TRBJ1-5
d_gene: NA
abundance: NA
CDR3aa: CASHSGRDQPQHF
CDR3nt: TGTGCCAGCCATTCAGGGAGGGATCAGCCCCAGCATTTT

v_gene: TRBV20-1
j_gene: TRBJ2-1
d_gene: NA
abundance: NA
CDR3aa: CSASWRGEQFF
CDR3nt: TGCAGTGCTAGCTGGAGAGGTGAGCAGTTCTTC

v_gene: TRBV3-1/TRBV3-2
j_gene: TRBJ2-3
d_gene: NA
abundance: NA
CDR3aa: CASSQDQGDTQYF
CDR3nt: TGTGCCAGCAGCCAAGATCAGGGAGATACGCAGTATTTT